These T cell receptor beta chains were read from a single sample in a study of blood T cell repertoires in COVID-19. Profiling relied on immunoSEQ multiplex PCR, and the TCRdb table lists in-frame clones only, not all of them. The sample lists more than 300,000 clones; 85% to 90% were seen once. Sample: PBMCs or T cells enriched from blood (not recorded which). These receptors all stem from a woman aged 18-30 years who had recovered from COVID-19. The CDR3 runs from the conserved cysteine through the conserved F or W. A D gene is named only where the DNA matches it firmly. The size field is filled for only some rows; it gives once, few, many or a size class.

NA,NA,TRBJ1-4,TRBV11-2,CASSGGHGQRTTNEKLFF,TGTGCCAGCAGCGGTGGCCACGGACAGAGGACGACTAATGAAAAACTGTTTTTT
NA,TRBD2,TRBJ2-5,TRBV9,CASSVASGGAETQYF,TGTGCCAGCAGCGTAGCTAGCGGGGGGGCAGAGACCCAGTACTTC
NA,TRBD1,TRBJ1-1,TRBV6-6,CASSLDRGTEAFF,TGTGCCAGTTCCCTCGACAGGGGCACTGAAGCTTTCTTT
NA,TRBD1,TRBJ1-2,TRBV7-3,CASSLYADRAYGYTF,TGTGCCAGCAGCTTATACGCCGACAGGGCCTATGGCTACACCTTC
NA,NA,TRBJ2-5,TRBV30,CAWSRGKETQYF,TGTGCCTGGAGTCGGGGTAAGGAGACCCAGTACTTC
few,NA,TRBJ1-1,TRBV5-6,CASSLLEWQGYAEAFF,TGTGCCAGCAGCTTGTTGGAGTGGCAGGGGTATGCTGAAGCTTTCTTT
NA,NA,TRBJ1-1,TRBV28,CASPPMVGAGGDGTEAFF,TGTGCCAGTCCCCCAATGGTTGGGGCAGGCGGAGATGGGACTGAAGCTTTCTTT
NA,NA,TRBJ1-4,TRBV5-6,CASSGQGGTNEKLFF,TGTGCCAGCAGCGGGCAGGGAGGAACTAATGAAAAACTGTTTTTT
NA,NA,TRBJ1-6,TRBV3-1/TRBV3-2,CASSQRLSFYNSPLHF,TGTGCCAGCAGCCAGCGGCTCTCTTTTTATAATTCACCCCTCCACTTT
few,NA,TRBJ2-1,TRBV20-1,CSASRPERAEQFF,TGCAGTGCTAGTCGGCCCGAGCGAGCTGAGCAGTTCTTC
NA,TRBD1,TRBJ1-4,TRBV7-2,CASSLVNRGHNEKLFF,TGTGCCAGCAGCTTAGTTAACAGGGGCCATAATGAAAAACTGTTTTTT
NA,TRBD1,TRBJ1-6,TRBV2,CASSLQGAYNSPLHF,TGTGCCAGCAGTTTACAGGGGGCTTATAATTCACCCCTCCACTTT